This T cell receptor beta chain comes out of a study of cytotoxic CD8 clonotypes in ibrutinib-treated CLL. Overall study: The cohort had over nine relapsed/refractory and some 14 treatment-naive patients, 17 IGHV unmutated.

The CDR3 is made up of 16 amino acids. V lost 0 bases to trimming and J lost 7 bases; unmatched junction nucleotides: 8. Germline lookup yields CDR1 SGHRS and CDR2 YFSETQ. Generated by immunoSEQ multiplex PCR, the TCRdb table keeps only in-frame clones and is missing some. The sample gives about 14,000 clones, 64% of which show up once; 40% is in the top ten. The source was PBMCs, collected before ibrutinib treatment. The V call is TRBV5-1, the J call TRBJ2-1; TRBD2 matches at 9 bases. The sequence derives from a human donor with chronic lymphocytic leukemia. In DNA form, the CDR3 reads TGCGCCAGCAGCTTGGTAGTAGCGGGGGCCAGGAATGAGCAGTTCTTC. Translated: CASSLVVAGARNEQFF.